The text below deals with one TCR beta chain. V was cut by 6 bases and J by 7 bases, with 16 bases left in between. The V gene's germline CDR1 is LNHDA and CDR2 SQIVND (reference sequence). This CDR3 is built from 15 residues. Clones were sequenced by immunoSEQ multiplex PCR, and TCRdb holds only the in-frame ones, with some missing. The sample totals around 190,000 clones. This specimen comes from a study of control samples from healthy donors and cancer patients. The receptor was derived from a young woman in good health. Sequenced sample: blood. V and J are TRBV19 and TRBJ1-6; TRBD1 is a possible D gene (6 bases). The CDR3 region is CASRPGEIGNSPLHF. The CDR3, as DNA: TGTGCCAGTAGGCCAGGGGAGATTGGGAATTCACCCCTCCACTTT.